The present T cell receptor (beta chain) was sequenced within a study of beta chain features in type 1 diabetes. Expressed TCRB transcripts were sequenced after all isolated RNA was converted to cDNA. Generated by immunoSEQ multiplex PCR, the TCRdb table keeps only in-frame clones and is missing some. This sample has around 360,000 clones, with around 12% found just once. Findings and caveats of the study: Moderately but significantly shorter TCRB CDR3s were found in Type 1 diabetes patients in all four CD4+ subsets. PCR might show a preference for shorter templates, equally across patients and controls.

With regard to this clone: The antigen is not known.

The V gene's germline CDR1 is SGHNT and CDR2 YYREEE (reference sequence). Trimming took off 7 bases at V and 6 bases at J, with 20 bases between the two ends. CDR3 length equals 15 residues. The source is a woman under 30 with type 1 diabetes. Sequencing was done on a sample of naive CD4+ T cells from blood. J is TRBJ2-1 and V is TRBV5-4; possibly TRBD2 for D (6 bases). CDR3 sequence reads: CASVQDYRGSNEQFF. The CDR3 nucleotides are TGTGCCAGCGTACAGGACTATCGAGGCTCCAATGAGCAGTTCTTC.